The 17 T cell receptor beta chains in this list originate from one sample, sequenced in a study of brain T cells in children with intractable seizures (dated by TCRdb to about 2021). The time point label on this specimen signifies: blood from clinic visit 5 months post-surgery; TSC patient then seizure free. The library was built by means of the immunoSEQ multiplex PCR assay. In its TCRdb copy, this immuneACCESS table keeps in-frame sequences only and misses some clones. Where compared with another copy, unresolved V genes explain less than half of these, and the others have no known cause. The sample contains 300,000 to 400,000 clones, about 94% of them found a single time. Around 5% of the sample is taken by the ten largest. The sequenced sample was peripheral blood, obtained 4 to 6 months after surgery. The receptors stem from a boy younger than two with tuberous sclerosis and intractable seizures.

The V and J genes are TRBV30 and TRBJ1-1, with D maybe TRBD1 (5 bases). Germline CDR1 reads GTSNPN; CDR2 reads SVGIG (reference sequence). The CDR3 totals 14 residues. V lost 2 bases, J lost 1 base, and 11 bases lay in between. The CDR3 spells CAWSFPGTNTEAFF. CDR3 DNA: TGTGCCTGGAGTTTTCCAGGGACGAACACTGAAGCTTTCTTT.

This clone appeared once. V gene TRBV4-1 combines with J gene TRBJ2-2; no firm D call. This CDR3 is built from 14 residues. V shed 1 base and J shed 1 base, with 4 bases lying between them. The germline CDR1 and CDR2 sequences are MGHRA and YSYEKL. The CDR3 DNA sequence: TGCGCCAGCAGCCAAGCCGAGAACACCGGGGAGCTGTTTTTT. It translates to CASSQAENTGELFF.

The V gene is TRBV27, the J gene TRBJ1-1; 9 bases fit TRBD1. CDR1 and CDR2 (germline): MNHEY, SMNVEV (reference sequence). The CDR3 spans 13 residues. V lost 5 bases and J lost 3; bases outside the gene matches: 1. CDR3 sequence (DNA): TGTGCCAGCAGTAACAGGGGGCACACTGAAGCTTTCTTT. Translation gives CASSNRGHTEAFF.

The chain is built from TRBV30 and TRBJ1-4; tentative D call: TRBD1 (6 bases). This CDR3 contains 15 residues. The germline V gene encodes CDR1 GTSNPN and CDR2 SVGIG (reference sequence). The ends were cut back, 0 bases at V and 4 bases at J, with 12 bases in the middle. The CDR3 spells CAWSVRRQVNEKLFF. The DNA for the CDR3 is TGTGCCTGGAGTGTACGGAGACAGGTTAATGAAAAACTGTTTTTT. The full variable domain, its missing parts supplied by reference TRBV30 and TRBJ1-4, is SQTIHQWPATLVQPVGSPLSLECTVEGTSNPNLYWYRQAAGRGLQLLFYSVGIGQISSEVPQNLSASRPQDRQFILSSKKLLLSDSGFYLCAWSVRRQVNEKLFFGSGTQLSVL.

DNA for the CDR3: TGCGCCAGCAGCTTGGAGGGTTGGGAGCAGTACTTC. Residues: CASSLEGWEQYF. The V call is TRBV5-1, the J call TRBJ2-7; D unclear. There are 12 residues in the CDR3. V lost 0 bases and J lost 7, with 8 bases in between. CDR1 SGHRS and CDR2 YFSETQ come from the germline V gene.

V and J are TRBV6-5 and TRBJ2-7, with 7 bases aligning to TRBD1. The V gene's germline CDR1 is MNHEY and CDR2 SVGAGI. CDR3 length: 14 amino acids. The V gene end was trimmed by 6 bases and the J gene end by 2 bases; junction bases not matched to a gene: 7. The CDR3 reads CASRPGQKTYEQYF. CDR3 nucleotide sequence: TGTGCCAGCAGACCGGGACAGAAAACCTACGAGCAGTACTTC.

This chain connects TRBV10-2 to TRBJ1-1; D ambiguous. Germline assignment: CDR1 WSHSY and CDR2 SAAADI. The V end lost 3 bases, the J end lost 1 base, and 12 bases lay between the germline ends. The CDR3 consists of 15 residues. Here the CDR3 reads CASSDSIHSNTEAFF. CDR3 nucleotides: TGCGCCAGCAGTGATTCGATACACTCGAACACTGAAGCTTTCTTT.

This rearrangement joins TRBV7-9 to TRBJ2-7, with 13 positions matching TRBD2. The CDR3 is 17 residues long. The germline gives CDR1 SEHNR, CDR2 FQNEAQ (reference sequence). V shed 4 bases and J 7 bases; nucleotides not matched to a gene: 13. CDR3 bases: TGTGCCAGCAGCTCAATTCTTGGACTAGCGGGAGTAGGAGAGCAGTACTTC. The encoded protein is CASSSILGLAGVGEQYF.

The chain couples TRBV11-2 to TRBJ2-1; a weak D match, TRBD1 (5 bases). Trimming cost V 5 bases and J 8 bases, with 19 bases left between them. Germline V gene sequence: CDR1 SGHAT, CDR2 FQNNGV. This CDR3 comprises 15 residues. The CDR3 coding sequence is TGTGCCAGCAGCCTCTCTCTTGACCAAGGGGATGAGCAGTTCTTC. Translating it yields CASSLSLDQGDEQFF.

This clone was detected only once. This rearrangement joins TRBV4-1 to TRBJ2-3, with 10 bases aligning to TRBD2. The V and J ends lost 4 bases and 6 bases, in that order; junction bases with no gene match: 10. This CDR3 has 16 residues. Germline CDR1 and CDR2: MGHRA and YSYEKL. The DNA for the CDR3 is TGCGCCAGCAGCCCTCTAGCGGGGGCTAGTGGGGATACGCAGTATTTT. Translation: CASSPLAGASGDTQYF.

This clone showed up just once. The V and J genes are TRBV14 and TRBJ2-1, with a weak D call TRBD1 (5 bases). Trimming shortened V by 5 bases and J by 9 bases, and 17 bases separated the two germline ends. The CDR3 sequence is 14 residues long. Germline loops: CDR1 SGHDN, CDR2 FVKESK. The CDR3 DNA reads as TGTGCCAGCAGCACGCCAACAACAGGCGGTGAGCAGTTCTTC. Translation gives CASSTPTTGGEQFF.

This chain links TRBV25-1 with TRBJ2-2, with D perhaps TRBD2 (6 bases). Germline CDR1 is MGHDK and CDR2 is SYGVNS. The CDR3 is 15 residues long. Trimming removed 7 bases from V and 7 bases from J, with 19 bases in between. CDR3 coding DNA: TGTGCCAGCAACAGTCCGGAGGGAGGTAGCGGGGAGCTGTTTTTT. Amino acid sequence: CASNSPEGGSGELFF.

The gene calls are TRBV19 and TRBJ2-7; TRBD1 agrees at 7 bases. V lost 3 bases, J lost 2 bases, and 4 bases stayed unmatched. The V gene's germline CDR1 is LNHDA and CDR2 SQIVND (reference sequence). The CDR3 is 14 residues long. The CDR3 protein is CASSIQTGPYEQYF. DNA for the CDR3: TGTGCCAGTAGTATCCAGACAGGGCCCTACGAGCAGTACTTC.

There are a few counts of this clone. Written as DNA, the CDR3 is TGTGCCAGCAGCGTAGACCCTCGTTCAGGGTTAAGTACCTACGAGCAGTACTTC. Translated, it gives CASSVDPRSGLSTYEQYF. The chain carries TRBV5-6 and TRBJ2-7; D may be TRBD1 (5 bases). The length of the CDR3 is 18 residues. With 4 bases removed from V and 2 bases from J, the gap between germline ends came to 25 bases. Germline assignment: CDR1 SGHDT and CDR2 YYEEEE.

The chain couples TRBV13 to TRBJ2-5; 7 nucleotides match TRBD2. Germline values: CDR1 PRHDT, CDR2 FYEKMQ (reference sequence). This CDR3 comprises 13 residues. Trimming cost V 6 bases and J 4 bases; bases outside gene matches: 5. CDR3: CASSPTGGETQYF. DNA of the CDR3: TGTGCCAGCAGTCCTACGGGGGGAGAGACCCAGTACTTC.

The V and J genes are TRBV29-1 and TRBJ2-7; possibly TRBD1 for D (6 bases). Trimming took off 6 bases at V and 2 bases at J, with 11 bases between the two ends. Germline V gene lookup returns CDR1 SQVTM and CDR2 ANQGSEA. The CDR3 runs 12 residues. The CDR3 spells CSVLTGTYEQYF. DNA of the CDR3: TGCAGCGTCCTGACAGGAACCTACGAGCAGTACTTC.

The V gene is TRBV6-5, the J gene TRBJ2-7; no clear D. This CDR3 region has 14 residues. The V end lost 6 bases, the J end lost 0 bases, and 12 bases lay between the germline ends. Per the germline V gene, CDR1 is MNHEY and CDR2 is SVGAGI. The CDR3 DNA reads TGTGCCAGCAGGCTAAACCCCAGCTCCTACGAGCAGTACTTC. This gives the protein CASRLNPSSYEQYF.